These 6 T cell receptor beta chains came from one sample sequenced in a study of response to subunit inactivated influenza vaccine. TCRdb re-analysed the RT-PCR reads in MiXCR, keeping a single row per CDR3 protein. The sample lists some 500,000 distinct CDR3 sequences, over 10% occurring once. The source was PBMCs from blood, collected 45 days after vaccination. The receptors originated from a man aged 50 or older who received an inactivated influenza vaccine.

This clonotype was picked up many times. The V gene is TRBV12-3 or TRBV12-4, the J gene TRBJ2-7; tentatively, D is TRBD2 (6 bases). The CDR3 length is 13 residues. Trimming took off 3 bases at V and 5 bases at J, with 11 bases between the two ends. The CDR3 DNA is TGTGCCAGCAGTTTCGCGGGGCCGAACGAGCAGTACTTC. It specifies CASSFAGPNEQYF.

The rearrangement uses TRBV2 and TRBJ2-1, with 8 bases lining up with TRBD2. With 6 bases clipped from V and 8 bases from J, the junction kept 12 bases outside the gene matches. Germline loops: CDR1 SNHLY, CDR2 FYNNEI. The CDR3 is made up of 15 amino acids. The CDR3 nucleotides read TGTGCCAGCAGCCCGGGTAGCGGGACTGGGGATGAGCAGTTCTTC. Encoded protein: CASSPGSGTGDEQFF.

This clonotype was recorded at least ten times. The chain links TRBV29-1 to TRBJ2-1; D is uncertain. Germline V lookup: CDR1 SQVTM, CDR2 ANQGSEA. The CDR3 runs 11 residues. V was clipped by 2 bases and J by 9 bases, with 8 bases between them. The CDR3 bases are TGCAGCGTTGAATACCCGAGTGAGCAGTTCTTC. Translating gives CSVEYPSEQFF.

The chain couples TRBV3-1 to TRBJ2-7; TRBD1 agrees at 7 bases. V gave up 0 bases and J gave up 2 bases; unmatched junction bases: 4. Germline assignment: CDR1 LGHDT and CDR2 YNNKEL (reference sequence). The CDR3 has 15 residues. CDR3 sequence (DNA): TGTGCCAGCAGCCAAGAAACGCAGGGGGCCTACGAGCAGTACTTC. It translates to CASSQETQGAYEQYF.

This clonotype was recorded a few times. The chain recombines TRBV28 with TRBJ1-2; D call uncertain. This CDR3 is 10 amino acids long. V gave up 10 bases and J gave up 8 bases, with 11 bases separating them. Germline V gene sequence: CDR1 MDHEN, CDR2 SYDVKM. The CDR3 DNA reads as TGTGCCACCGGCCCGTTCGGCTACACCTTC. The encoded protein is CATGPFGYTF.

This chain links TRBV6-1 with TRBJ2-5; 8 nucleotides line up with TRBD1. J lost 5 bases, V lost 6 bases, and 8 bases had no gene match. The germline CDR1 and CDR2 sequences are MNHNS and SASEGT. CDR3 size: 14 residues. This chain's CDR3 is CASRETGGSETQYF. The CDR3 region has the DNA TGTGCCAGCAGGGAAACAGGGGGGTCTGAGACCCAGTACTTC.